The 10 T cell receptor beta chains given below trace back to one sample, sequenced in a study of blood T cell repertoires in COVID-19. TCRdb keeps only in-frame clones here, not all; method: immunoSEQ multiplex PCR. Seen here are 170,000 or so clones, 65% to 85% observed once, and the top ten hold around 6.3%. Sequencing was done on a sample of peripheral blood. The receptors originated from a woman between 40 and 50 years old with COVID-19, enrolled during active disease.

CDR3 coding DNA: TGTGCCACCAGTGATCCGGGGGGCCGAAACACCGGGGAGCTGTTTTTT. Translated, it gives CATSDPGGRNTGELFF. This chain connects TRBV24-1 to TRBJ2-2, with D possibly being TRBD2 (7 bases). From germline, CDR1 is KGHDR and CDR2 SFDVKD. This CDR3 is 16 amino acids long. V lost 3 bases and J 2 bases, leaving 12 bases between the germline ends.

The chain carries TRBV18 and TRBJ2-5; a possible D gene is TRBD2 (6 bases). V lost 3 bases to trimming and J lost 2 bases, with 16 bases between them. This CDR3 is built from 16 residues. Germline assignment: CDR1 KGHSH and CDR2 LQKENI. Here the CDR3 reads CASSPLSLGGQETQYF. The CDR3 bases are TGTGCCAGCTCACCCCTTAGCCTGGGAGGTCAAGAGACCCAGTACTTC.

This clone has a single count. The CDR3 loop is CASSVVPLLAYEQFF. In DNA, the CDR3 is TGTGCCAGCAGCGTAGTGCCCCTATTAGCCTATGAGCAGTTCTTC. The genes are TRBV9 and TRBJ2-1, with D uncertain. The CDR3 is made up of 15 amino acids. The ends were cut back, 0 bases at V and 8 bases at J, with 15 bases in the middle. From germline, CDR1 is SGDLS and CDR2 YYNGEE.

In its sample, this clone was seen once. The chain links TRBV5-1 to TRBJ2-7, with 13 nucleotides matching TRBD2. V lost 3 bases to trimming and J lost 3 bases; unmatched junction nucleotides: 6. Germline V gene sequence: CDR1 SGHRS, CDR2 YFSETQ. The CDR3 loop spans 16 amino acids. CDR3 loop: CASSSWTSGSFYEQYF. The DNA for the CDR3 is TGCGCCAGCAGCTCATGGACTAGCGGGAGCTTCTACGAGCAGTACTTC. Filled out from reference TRBV5-1 and TRBJ2-7, the complete variable domain reads KAGVTQTPRYLIKTRGQQVTLSCSPISGHRSVSWYQQTPGQGLQFLFEYFSETQRNKGNFPGRFSGRQFSNSRSEMNVSTLELGDSALYLCASSSWTSGSFYEQYFGPGTRLTVT.

The chain carries TRBV19 and TRBJ1-1; TRBD1 is a possible D gene (5 bases). V lost 6 bases and J lost 8, with 13 bases in between. This CDR3 contains 12 residues. CDR1 is LNHDA and CDR2 is SQIVND in the germline V gene (reference sequence). CDR3 nucleotide sequence: TGTGCCAGTAGCTCAGGGCCACTCGAAGCTTTCTTT. Translation gives CASSSGPLEAFF.

CDR3 sequence reads: CASSVGQTNTEAFF. In nucleotides, the CDR3 is TGTGCCAGCAGTGTGGGACAGACGAACACTGAAGCTTTCTTT. This rearrangement joins TRBV2 to TRBJ1-1; 7 bases are shared with TRBD1. The CDR3 contains 14 residues. V dropped 4 bases and J dropped 1; count of bases not matched to a gene: 3. Germline V gene data show CDR1 as SNHLY and CDR2 as FYNNEI.

This sequence joins TRBV5-4 and TRBJ1-1; weak D call: TRBD1 (5 bases). CDR1 and CDR2 from the germline V gene are SGHNT and YYREEE (reference sequence). Trimming left V 6 bases short and J 5 bases short, with 14 bases between. This CDR3 contains 13 residues. CDR3 coding DNA: TGTGCCAGCACCCCGACGGGGGGGACTGAAGCTTTCTTT. Protein product: CASTPTGGTEAFF.

V is TRBV9 and J is TRBJ2-6; 8 bases agree with TRBD1. The CDR3 covers 17 residues. Germline loops: CDR1 SGDLS, CDR2 YYNGEE. With 4 bases clipped from V and 0 bases from J, the junction kept 6 bases outside the gene matches. The DNA of the CDR3 is TGTGCCAGCAGCACCGGACAGGGACCCTCTGGGGCCAACGTCCTGACTTTC. This codes for CASSTGQGPSGANVLTF.

This clone appeared a few times. The CDR3 DNA is TGTGCCAGCAGCCAAGGGCGGGAATATTCACCCCTCCACTTT. This gives the protein CASSQGREYSPLHF. This sequence joins TRBV14 and TRBJ1-6; D remains unclear. The germline V gene has CDR1 SGHDN and CDR2 FVKESK. Trimming cost V 1 base and J 8 bases, with 9 bases left between them. CDR3 length: 14 amino acids.

V is TRBV9 and J is TRBJ2-2; D remains unclear. Germline CDR1 reads SGDLS; CDR2 reads YYNGEE. V gave up 0 bases and J gave up 5 bases, with 5 bases separating them. CDR3 length: 13 residues. The CDR3, as DNA: TGTGCCAGCAGCGTAGACCAGACCGGGGAGCTGTTTTTT. Its protein is CASSVDQTGELFF.